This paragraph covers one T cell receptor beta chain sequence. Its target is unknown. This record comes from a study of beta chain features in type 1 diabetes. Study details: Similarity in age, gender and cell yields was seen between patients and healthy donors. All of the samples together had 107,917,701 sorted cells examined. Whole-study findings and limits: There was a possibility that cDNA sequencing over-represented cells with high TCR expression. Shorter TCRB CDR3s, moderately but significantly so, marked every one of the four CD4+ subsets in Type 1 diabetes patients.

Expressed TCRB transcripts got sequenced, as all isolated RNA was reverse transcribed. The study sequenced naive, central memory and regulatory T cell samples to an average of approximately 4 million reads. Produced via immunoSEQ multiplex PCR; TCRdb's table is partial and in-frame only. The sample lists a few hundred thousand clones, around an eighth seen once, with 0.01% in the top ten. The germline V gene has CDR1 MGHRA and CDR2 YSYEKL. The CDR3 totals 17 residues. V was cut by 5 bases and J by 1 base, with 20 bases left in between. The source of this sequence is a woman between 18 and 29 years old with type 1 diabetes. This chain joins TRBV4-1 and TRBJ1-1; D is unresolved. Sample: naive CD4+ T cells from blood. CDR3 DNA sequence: TGCGCCAGCAGCTTCCGACCGGAGGGAAGAAGGAACACTGAAGCTTTCTTT. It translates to CASSFRPEGRRNTEAFF.